The sequence of this T cell receptor beta chain was determined in a study of cytomegalovirus exposure and HLA in healthy donors (dated by TCRdb to about 2017). Study-level background: An earlier analysis of 550 to 700 of the donors reported 250 to 300 Gb of sequence data and roughly 100 million unique TCR beta sequences from about 180 million T cells. An early release that covered some 630 HLA-typed donors contained about 300 gigabases of sequencing data and roughly 84 million unique TCR sequences. Of the roughly 400 genotyped donors, around 81% fell in the genetic ancestry cluster associated with self-reported Caucasian donors. The study was designed to test whether signatures of past pathogen exposure could be identified by cataloging public T cell receptors. The study profiled the T cell repertoires of 500 to 800 subjects by immunosequencing and related them to cytomegalovirus serostatus. In addition to the first cohort of several hundred subjects, a separate validation cohort of under 150 different subjects was used. High-throughput TCR immunosequencing, statistical association of individual TCRs with disease status, and machine learning were combined to predict cytomegalovirus infection status. In a later analysis, previously published TCR beta repertoires from 550 to 700 donors were re-analyzed and high-resolution HLA genotyping was added so that TCR occurrence patterns could be studied. Rather than using new phenotypic data, the later analysis identified candidate immune exposures from TCR beta sequences and from how often those sequences occurred across donors. An earlier analysis of approximately 500 of the donors applied high-throughput TCR beta sequencing to assess whether each TCR beta V gene segment acted as functional or pseudogenic. Donor age, sex, ethnicity and CMV serostatus were compiled alongside the repertoire data. A later genetic analysis used genome-wide SNP genotypes for 398 of the 666 donors, treating that subset as a discovery cohort. Every repertoire in the discovery cohort had been generated on one and the same sequencing platform. Class I and class II HLA loci were covered by the typing at four-digit resolution. Typing coverage differed by locus: A, B, C, DRB1 and DQB1 were typed in about 620-630 donors, DQA1 in roughly 500, DPA1 in 600 to 610, and DPB1 in around 490. Five DR-DQ haplotypes were handled as single units for association and clustering, since linkage in the cohort was strong. Across about 380 genotyped donors of the cohort, an average of roughly 250,000 unique TCR beta nucleotide sequences per donor were sequenced, and approximately 17% of those sequences were non-productive.

Remarks on this clone: What antigen it recognizes has not been identified. Base qualities are not at hand, and no much larger clone is one base apart.

Findings and caveats that apply to the study as a whole: Because counts were too low, seventeen rarely observed V segments, including chromosome 9 orphons, were left out of the earlier analysis of about 500 of the donors. In a later analysis, several top co-occurrence clusters were reported to appear linked to parvovirus B19, influenza, CMV and Epstein-Barr virus. Linkage disequilibrium might explain the correlated functional status among segregating V segments, but an unknown experimental factor could not be ruled out. Assigning TCR associations to individual alleles was difficult when HLA alleles, especially DR and DQ, strongly co-occurred. Compared with the approximately 670-donor mean, donors in an Asian-associated ancestry cluster had fewer N-insertions in productive TCRs, according to a later genetic analysis. In the study, about 150 TCR beta chains were listed as associated with cytomegalovirus. The presence/absence analyses assumed that sequencing depth was roughly uniform across donors, and that assumption may not be true. Some IMGT-functional V segments, including TRBV6-2 and TRBV6-3, could not be distinguished by the 87-base-pair reads and were therefore excluded. Across donors, most TCR sequences were observed very rarely, whereas some public TCRs were present in many individuals. The classifier was reported to diagnose cytomegalovirus status with high specificity and sensitivity in both the original cohort and the validation cohort. The authors suggested that the approach could potentially be extended to other disease states and immunological phenotypes. Because HLA typing was missing for some donors at each locus, association tests included only the typed subset. In a later genetic analysis, a missense DCLRE1C variant was associated with V-gene and J-gene trimming of TCR beta chains, and the association was replicated in an independent cohort. In a later analysis, HLA-associated TCR beta chains showed more clonal expansion and lower generation probabilities than non-associated chains that were equally common. In vitro tests confirmed that a few of the cytomegalovirus-associated TCR beta chains recognize cytomegalovirus antigens. A further reported finding was that TCR beta sequences accurately predicted the HLA-A and HLA-B alleles for most subjects in the first cohort. In an earlier analysis of more than 500 of the donors, most TCR beta V segments appeared in productive rearrangements about 87% or about 30% of the time, broadly matching IMGT annotations. According to a later analysis, most CMV-associated TCR beta chains appeared to be HLA-restricted, and the HLA associations seemed to be driven largely by CMV exposure. Immune exposure information for the cohort was limited to CMV serostatus. The sequencing pipeline was judged likely to have produced a cluster of highly shared sequence variants as a technical artifact. In a later analysis, 16,951 TCR beta sequences were associated with specific HLA alleles at a false discovery rate of 0.05. In a later analysis, TCR association rates were found to vary across HLA loci, with the most associated TCRs seen for DRB1 alleles and the fewest for HLA-C alleles. Only TCR beta chains were sequenced in this cohort, and the absence of alpha or paired-chain data limited detectable features.

The library was obtained by the immunoSEQ multiplex PCR assay. The multiplex PCR relied on a mix of 60 forward primers for TCR Vbeta segments and 13 reverse primers for TCR Jbeta segments. A multiplex PCR assay on genomic DNA amplified the CDR3 region of rearranged TCR beta genes. The amplified TCR beta libraries were sequenced on the Illumina HiSeq System as 87-base-pair reads. On the authors' methods: A later analysis tallied 70 million to 100 million unique TCR beta chains across the 660 or so repertoires, and about 10 million of those chains were shared by two or more donors. To remove PCR and sequencing errors, raw reads were error-corrected and collapsed into unique sequences using a nearest-neighbor algorithm that merged closely related sequences. Alignment of CDR3 sequences to IMGT reference sequences was used to assign V, D and J gene segments. For a sequence to be retained, a match of at least six nucleotides was required to both a V gene segment and a J gene segment. Rearrangements were classified as productive when the CDR3 lacked stop codons and remained in frame with V and J, and all other rearrangements were classified as non-productive. Following IMGT convention, CDR3 was defined as the stretch from the second conserved V-encoded cysteine up to the conserved J-encoded phenylalanine. Sequences without an unambiguous match to a single V gene segment were excluded from the earlier analysis of about 600 of the donors. An earlier analysis of a few hundred of the donors classified V segments as functional when productive rearrangements were above 56.7% and as segregating when the standard deviation between donors was above 5%. A statistical classification framework was built to diagnose cytomegalovirus status from the catalog of TCR beta chain sequences. A later analysis assigned V and J genes by comparing TCR nucleotide sequences with IMGT/GENE-DB human TR gene sequences. The TCRdist pipeline was used in a later analysis to assign CDR3 sequences and most-parsimonious VDJ recombination scenarios. A later analysis defined each TCR beta chain by its CDR3 amino acid sequence plus V-gene family, and excluded reads lacking a unique V-gene family. As a way to deal with suspected cross-contamination and a sequencing artifact, a later analysis dropped under 600 nucleotide sequences that were highly shared and had low generation probability. For each public chain, a later analysis derived a clonal expansion index from normalized ranks of inferred template counts within each repertoire. Generation probabilities in a later analysis came from a VDJ recombination model fitted to out-of-frame rearrangements, and those results were checked against IGoR. Hypergeometric tests were used in a later analysis to score TCR-TCR, TCR-HLA and TCR-CMV co-occurrence, with a repertoire-size bias correction applied to the TCR pairs. In a later analysis, false discovery rates were estimated by permuting HLA or CMV assignments 20 times. In a later analysis, co-occurring TCRs were grouped with DBSCAN, and TCRdist sequence similarity was added when clustering was performed within HLA-allele-positive subsets. For co-occurrence clustering, repertoires with fewer than 30,000 or more than 120,000 public chains were excluded, along with 4 to 6 repertoires with anomalous nucleotide sharing. Not all clones reach the TCRdb copy of this immuneACCESS table, which keeps in-frame sequences only. Checked studies attribute under half of the gap to unresolved V genes and leave the rest unexplained. V and J calls and clone size come straight from that table; D and trimming were deduced from the DNA. The sample table records some 110,000 clones; approximately 12% of these occur just once. The ten biggest clones cover roughly 16% of the sample.

V and J are truncated by 1 base and 2 bases respectively, leaving an intervening sequence of 9 bases. The CDR3 numbers 15 residues from cysteine through phenylalanine. Left in the record is the CDR3 DNA by itself, 45 bases read in frame from the first base. Based on the germline V gene (reference sequence), the CDR1 and CDR2 sequences are SEHNR and FQNEAQ. The cohort was made up of approximately 670 healthy bone marrow donors. Cohort members were all nominally healthy when sampled, although unrecorded immune exposures were likely present. The donor was CMV seropositive and belonged to the group of 250 to 350 seropositive cohort members. Every donor gave a peripheral blood sample, and the peripheral blood mononuclear cells from that sample were used for TCR beta sequencing. Genomic DNA was extracted from the blood cell samples with the Qiagen DNeasy Blood Extraction Kit.

The sample taken for sequencing was PBMCs. This chain joins TRBV7-9 to TRBJ1-3; TRBD1 could be the D gene, as 5 bases match. The TCR was taken from a man between 40 and 49 years old in good health and CMV-seropositive. The DNA sequence is given as TGTGCCAGCAGCTTAGTGTCCAGGGCTGGAAACACCATATATTTT. Protein translation: CASSLVSRAGNTIYF. The CDR3 plus the reference TRBV7-9 and TRBJ1-3 genes for the other parts give the full variable domain: DTGVSQNPRHKITKRGQNVTFRCDPISEHNRLYWYRQTLGQGPEFLTYFQNEAQLEKSRLLSDRFSAERPKGSFSTLEIQRTEQGDSAMYLCASSLVSRAGNTIYFGEGSWLTVV.